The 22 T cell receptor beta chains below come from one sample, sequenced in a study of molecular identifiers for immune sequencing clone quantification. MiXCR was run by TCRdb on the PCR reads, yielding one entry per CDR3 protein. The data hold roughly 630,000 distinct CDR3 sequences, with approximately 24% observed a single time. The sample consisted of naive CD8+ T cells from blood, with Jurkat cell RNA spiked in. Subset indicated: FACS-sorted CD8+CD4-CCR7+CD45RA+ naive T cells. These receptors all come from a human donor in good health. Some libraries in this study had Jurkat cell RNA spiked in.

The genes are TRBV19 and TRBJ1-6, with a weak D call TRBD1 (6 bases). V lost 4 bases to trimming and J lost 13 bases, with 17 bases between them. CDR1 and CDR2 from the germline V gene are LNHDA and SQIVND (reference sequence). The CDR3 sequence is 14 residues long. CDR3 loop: CASSNLGGPFPLHF. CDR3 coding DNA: TGTGCCAGTAGTAACTTGGGGGGGCCCTTCCCCCTCCACTTT.

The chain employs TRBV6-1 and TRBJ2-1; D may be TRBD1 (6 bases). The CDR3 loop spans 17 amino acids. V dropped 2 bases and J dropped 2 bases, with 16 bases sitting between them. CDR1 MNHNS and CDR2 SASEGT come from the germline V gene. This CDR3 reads CASSENVQGFTYNEQFF. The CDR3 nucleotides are TGTGCCAGCAGTGAAAACGTTCAGGGGTTCACCTACAATGAGCAGTTCTTC.

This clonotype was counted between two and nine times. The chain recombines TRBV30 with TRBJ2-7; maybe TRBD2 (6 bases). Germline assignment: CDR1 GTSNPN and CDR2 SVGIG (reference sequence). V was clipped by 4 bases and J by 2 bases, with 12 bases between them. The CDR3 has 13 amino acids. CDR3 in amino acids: CAWMGLGTYEQYF. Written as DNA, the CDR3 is TGTGCCTGGATGGGACTCGGAACCTACGAGCAGTACTTC.

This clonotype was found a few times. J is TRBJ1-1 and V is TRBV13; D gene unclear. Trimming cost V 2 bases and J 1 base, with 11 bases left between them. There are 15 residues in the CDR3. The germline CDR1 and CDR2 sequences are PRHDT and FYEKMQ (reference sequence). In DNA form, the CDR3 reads TGTGCCAGCAGCTTAAGTCGGCGGGAGAACACTGAAGCTTTCTTT. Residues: CASSLSRRENTEAFF.

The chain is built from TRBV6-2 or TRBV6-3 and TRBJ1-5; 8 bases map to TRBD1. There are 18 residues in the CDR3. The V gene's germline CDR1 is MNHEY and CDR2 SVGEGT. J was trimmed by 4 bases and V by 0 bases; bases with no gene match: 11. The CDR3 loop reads CASSYSTGAPAGNQPQHF. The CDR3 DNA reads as TGTGCCAGCAGTTACTCGACAGGGGCGCCCGCCGGTAATCAGCCCCAGCATTTT.

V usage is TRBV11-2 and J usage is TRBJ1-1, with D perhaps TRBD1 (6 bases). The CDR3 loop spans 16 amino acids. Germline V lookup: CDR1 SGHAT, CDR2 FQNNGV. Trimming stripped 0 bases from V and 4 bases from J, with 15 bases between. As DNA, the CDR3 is TGTGCCAGCAGCTTAGATGTGTCAGGGGTTAGCACTGAAGCTTTCTTT. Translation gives CASSLDVSGVSTEAFF.

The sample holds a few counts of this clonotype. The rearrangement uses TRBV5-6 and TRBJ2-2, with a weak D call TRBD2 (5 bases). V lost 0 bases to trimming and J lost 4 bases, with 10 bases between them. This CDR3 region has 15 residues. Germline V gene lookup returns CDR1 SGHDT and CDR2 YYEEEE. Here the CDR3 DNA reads TGTGCCAGCAGCTTGGCATTGGGGAGCACCGGGGAGCTGTTTTTT. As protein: CASSLALGSTGELFF.

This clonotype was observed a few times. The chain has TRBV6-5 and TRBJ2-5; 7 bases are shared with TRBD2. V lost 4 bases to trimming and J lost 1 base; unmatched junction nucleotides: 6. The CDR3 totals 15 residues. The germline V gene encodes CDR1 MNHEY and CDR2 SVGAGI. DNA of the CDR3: TGTGCCAGCAGTTCATCCGGGACTATCCAAGAGACCCAGTACTTC. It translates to CASSSSGTIQETQYF.

CDR3 sequence: CASSELRVAGIYEQYF. CDR3 DNA: TGTGCCAGCAGTGAATTGAGGGTAGCGGGAATCTACGAGCAGTACTTC. V and J are TRBV27 and TRBJ2-7; TRBD2 matches 8 bases. CDR3 length: 16 residues. Losses at the gene ends were 5 bases for V and 3 bases for J; bases not matched to a gene: 12. The germline CDR1 and CDR2 sequences are MNHEY and SMNVEV (reference sequence).

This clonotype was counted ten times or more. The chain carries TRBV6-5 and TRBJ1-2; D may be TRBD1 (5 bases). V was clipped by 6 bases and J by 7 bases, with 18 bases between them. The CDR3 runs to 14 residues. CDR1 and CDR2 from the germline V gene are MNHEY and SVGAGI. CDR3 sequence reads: CASSKGLTMFGYTF. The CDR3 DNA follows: TGTGCCAGCAGCAAGGGACTAACTATGTTTGGCTACACCTTC.

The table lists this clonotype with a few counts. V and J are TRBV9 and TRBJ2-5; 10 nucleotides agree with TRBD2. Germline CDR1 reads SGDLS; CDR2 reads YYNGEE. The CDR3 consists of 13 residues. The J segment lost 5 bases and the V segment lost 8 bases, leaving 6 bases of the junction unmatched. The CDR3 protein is CASSSGSLETQYF. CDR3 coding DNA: TGTGCCAGTTCTAGCGGGAGTCTGGAGACCCAGTACTTC.

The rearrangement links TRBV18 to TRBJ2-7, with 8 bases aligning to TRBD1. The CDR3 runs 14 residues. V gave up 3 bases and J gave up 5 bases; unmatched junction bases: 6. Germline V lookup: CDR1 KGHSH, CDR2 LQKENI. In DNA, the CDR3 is TGTGCCAGCTCACCCAGAACAGGGGGGAACGAGCAGTACTTC. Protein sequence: CASSPRTGGNEQYF.

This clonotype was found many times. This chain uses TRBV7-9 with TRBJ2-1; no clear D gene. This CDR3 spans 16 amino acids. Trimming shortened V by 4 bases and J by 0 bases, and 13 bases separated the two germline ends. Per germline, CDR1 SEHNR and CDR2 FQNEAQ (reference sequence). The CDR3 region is CASSSRTRSSYNEQFF. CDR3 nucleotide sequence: TGTGCCAGCAGCTCCCGGACCCGAAGCTCCTACAATGAGCAGTTCTTC.

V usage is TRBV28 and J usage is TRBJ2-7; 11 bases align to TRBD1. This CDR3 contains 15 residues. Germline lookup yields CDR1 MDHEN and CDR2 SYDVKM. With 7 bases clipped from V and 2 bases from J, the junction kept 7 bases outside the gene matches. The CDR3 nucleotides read TGTGCCAGCACCTTGGACAGGGGGCGCGCCTACGAGCAGTACTTC. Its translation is CASTLDRGRAYEQYF.

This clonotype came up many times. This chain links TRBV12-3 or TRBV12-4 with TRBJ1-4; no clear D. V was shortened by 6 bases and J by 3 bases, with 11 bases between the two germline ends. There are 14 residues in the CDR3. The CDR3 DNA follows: TGTGCCAGCAGAGGGCTCTCAGCTAATGAAAAACTGTTTTTT. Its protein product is CASRGLSANEKLFF.

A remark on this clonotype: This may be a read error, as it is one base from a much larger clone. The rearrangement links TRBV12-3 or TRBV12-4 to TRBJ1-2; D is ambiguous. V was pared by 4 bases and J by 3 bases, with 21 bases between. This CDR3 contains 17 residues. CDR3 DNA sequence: TGTGCCAGCAGTTCCCACCGATATGGAGCGAGATACTATGGCTACACCTTC. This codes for CASSSHRYGARYYGYTF.

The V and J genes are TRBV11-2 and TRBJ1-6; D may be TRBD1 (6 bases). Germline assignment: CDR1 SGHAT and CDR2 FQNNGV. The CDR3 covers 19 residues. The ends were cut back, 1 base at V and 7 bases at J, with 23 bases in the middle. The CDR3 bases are TGTGCCAGCAGCTTAGCGTGGGCGCAGGTTCAGGGGTGGAATTCACCCCTCCACTTT. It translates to CASSLAWAQVQGWNSPLHF.

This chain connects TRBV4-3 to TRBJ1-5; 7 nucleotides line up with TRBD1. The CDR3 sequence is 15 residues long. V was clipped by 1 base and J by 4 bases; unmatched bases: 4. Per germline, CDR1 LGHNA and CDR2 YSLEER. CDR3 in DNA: TGCGCCAGCAGCCAAGGAAGACAGGGAAATCAGCCCCAGCATTTT. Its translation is CASSQGRQGNQPQHF.

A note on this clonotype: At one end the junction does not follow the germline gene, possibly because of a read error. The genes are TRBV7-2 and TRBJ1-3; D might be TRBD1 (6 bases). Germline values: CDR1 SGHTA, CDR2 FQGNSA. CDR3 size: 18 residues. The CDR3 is CASSFIHADSNSGDTIYF. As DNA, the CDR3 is TGTGCCAGCAGCTTCATTCATGCGGACAGCAACTCTGGAGACACCATATATTTT.

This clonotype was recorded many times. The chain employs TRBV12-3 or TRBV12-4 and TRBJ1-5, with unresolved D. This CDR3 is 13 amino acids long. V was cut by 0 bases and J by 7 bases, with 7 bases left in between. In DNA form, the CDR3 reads TGTGCCAGCAGTTTAGCAGGGCTGCAGCCCCAGCATTTT. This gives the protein CASSLAGLQPQHF.

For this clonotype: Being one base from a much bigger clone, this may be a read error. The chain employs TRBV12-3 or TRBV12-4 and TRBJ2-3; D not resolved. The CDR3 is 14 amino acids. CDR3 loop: CASSLHGSTDTRYF. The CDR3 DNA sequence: TGTGCCAGCAGTTTACATGGTAGCACAGATACGCGGTATTTT.

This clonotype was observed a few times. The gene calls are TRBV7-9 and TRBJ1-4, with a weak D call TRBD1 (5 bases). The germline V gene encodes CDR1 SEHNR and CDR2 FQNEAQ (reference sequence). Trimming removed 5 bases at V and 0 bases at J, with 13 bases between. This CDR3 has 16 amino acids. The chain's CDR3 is CASSASRGSTNEKLFF. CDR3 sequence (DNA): TGTGCCAGCAGCGCATCAAGGGGTTCAACTAATGAAAAACTGTTTTTT.